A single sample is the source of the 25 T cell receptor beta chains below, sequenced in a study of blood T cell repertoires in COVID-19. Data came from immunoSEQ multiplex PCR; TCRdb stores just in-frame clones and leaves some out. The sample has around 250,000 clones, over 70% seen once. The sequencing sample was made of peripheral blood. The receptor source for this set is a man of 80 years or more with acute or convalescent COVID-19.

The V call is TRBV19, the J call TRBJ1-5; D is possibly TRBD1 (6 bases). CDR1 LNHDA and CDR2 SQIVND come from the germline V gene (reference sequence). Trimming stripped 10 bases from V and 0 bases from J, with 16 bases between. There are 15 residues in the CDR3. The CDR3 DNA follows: TGTGCCACCAGGGACACGATTTATAGCAATCAGCCCCAGCATTTT. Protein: CATRDTIYSNQPQHF.

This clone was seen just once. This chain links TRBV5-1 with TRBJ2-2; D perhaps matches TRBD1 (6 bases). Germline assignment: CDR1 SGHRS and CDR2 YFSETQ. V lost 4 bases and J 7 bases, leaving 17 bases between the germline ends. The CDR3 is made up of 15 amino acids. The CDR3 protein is CASSTGTRIGGELFF. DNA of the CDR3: TGCGCCAGCAGCACCGGGACAAGGATTGGCGGGGAGCTGTTTTTT.

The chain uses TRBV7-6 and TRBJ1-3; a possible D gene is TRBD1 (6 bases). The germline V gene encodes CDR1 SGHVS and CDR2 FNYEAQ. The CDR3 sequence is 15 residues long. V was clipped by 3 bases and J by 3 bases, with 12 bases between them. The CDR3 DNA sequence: TGTGCCAGCAGCTTGGGACAAGGTGGTGGAAACACCATATATTTT. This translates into CASSLGQGGGNTIYF.

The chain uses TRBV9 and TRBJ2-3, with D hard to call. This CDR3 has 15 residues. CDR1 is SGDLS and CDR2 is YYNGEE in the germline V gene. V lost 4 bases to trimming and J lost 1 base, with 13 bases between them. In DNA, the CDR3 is TGTGCCAGCAGCCCGAGAGGAGTCGGCACAGATACGCAGTATTTT. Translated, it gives CASSPRGVGTDTQYF.

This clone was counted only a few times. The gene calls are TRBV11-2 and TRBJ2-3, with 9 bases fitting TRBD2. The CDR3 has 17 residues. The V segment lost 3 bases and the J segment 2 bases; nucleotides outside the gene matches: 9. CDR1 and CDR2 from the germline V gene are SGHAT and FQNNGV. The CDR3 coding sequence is TGTGCCAGCAGCTTTGATGGCGGGGGGGCCACCACAGATACGCAGTATTTT. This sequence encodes CASSFDGGGATTDTQYF.

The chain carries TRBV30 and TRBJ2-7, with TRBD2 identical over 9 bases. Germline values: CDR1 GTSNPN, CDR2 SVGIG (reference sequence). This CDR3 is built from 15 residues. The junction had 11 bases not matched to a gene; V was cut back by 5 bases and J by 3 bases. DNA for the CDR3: TGTGCCTGGGCGGGGGGGCTCCCAATGTACTACGAGCAGTACTTC. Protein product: CAWAGGLPMYYEQYF. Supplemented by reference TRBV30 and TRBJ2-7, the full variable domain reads SQTIHQWPATLVQPVGSPLSLECTVEGTSNPNLYWYRQAAGRGLQLLFYSVGIGQISSEVPQNLSASRPQDRQFILSSKKLLLSDSGFYLCAWAGGLPMYYEQYFGPGTRLTVT.

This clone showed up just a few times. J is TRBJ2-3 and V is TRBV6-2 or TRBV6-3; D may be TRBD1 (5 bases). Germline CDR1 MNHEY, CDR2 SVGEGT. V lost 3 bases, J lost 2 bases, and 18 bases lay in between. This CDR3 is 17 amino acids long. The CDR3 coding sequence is TGTGCCAGCAGTTATAAGGTGGGCAGGGCGGACACAGATACGCAGTATTTT. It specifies CASSYKVGRADTDTQYF.

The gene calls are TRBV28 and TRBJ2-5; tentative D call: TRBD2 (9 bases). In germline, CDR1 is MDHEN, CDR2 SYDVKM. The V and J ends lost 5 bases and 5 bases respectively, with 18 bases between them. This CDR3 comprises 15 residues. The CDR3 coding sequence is TGTGCCAGCAGTCTAGCGGGACAGGCCTATGAGACCCAGTACTTC. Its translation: CASSLAGQAYETQYF.

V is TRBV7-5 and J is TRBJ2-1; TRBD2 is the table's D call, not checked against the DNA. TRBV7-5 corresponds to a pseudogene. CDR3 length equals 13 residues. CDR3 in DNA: TGTGTCAGAAGCTTAAGGAAGCGAAATGAGCAGTTCTTC. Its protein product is CVRSLRKRNEQFF.

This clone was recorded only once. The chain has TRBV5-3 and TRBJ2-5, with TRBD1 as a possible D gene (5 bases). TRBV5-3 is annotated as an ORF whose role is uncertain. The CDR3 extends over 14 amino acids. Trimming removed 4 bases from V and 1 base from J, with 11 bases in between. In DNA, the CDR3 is TGTGCCAGAAGCCCCCCGACAGTCCAAGAGACCCAGTACTTC. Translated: CARSPPTVQETQYF.

The CDR3 sequence is CASVGGGGYTQYF. DNA for the CDR3: TGTGCCAGCGTGGGGGGGGGCGGATATACGCAGTATTTT. The chain carries TRBV27 and TRBJ2-3; perhaps TRBD2 as D (7 bases). CDR3 length: 13 residues. V dropped 8 bases and J dropped 7 bases, with 16 bases sitting between them. Looked up from germline, CDR1 is MNHEY and CDR2 is SMNVEV (reference sequence).

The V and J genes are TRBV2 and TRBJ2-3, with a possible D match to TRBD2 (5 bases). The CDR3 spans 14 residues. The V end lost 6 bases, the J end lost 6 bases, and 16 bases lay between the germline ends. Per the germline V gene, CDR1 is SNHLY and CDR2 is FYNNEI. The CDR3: CASRRIVLADTQYF. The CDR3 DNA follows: TGTGCCAGCAGGAGGATAGTTTTAGCGGATACGCAGTATTTT.

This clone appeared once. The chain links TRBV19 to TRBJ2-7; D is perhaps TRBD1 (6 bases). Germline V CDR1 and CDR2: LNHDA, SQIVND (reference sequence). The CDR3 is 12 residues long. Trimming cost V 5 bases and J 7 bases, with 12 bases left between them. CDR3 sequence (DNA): TGTGCCAGTAGTGCATACAGGGAGGAGCAGTACTTC. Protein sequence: CASSAYREEQYF.

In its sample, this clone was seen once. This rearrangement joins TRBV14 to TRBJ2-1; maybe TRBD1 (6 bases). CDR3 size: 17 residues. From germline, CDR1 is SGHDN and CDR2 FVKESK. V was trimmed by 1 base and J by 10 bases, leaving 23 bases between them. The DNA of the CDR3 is TGTGCCAGCAGCCAAGGATCAGGGGCCCCAAACCCCTTCGAGCAGTTCTTC. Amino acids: CASSQGSGAPNPFEQFF.

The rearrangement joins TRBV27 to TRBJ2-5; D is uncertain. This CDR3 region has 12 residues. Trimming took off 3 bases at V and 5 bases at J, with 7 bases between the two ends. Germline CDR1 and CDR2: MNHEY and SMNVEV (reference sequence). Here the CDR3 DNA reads TGTGCCAGCAGTTTCGTTGGCGAGACCCAGTACTTC. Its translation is CASSFVGETQYF.

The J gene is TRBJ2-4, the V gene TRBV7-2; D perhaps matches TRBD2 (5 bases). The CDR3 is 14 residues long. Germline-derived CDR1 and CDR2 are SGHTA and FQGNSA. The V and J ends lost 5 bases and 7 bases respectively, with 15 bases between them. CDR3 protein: CASSPSSGRNIQYF. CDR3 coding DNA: TGTGCCAGCAGCCCCTCCAGCGGCAGGAACATTCAGTACTTC.

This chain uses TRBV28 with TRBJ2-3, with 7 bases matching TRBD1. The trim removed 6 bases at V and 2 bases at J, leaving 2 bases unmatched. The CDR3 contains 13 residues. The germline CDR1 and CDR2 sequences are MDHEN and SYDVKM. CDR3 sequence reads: CASRGQPTDTQYF. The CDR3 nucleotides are TGTGCCAGCAGGGGACAGCCCACAGATACGCAGTATTTT. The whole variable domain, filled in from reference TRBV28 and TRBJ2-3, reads DVKVTQSSRYLVKRTGEKVFLECVQDMDHENMFWYRQDPGLGLRLIYFSYDVKMKEKGDIPEGYSVSREKKERFSLILESASTNQTSMYLCASRGQPTDTQYFGPGTRLTVL.

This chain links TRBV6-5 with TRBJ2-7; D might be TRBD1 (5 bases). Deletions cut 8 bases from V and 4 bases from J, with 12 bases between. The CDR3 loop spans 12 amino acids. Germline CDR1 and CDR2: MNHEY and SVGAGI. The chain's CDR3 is CASWGPRYEQYF. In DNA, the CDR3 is TGTGCCAGCTGGGGCCCTCGATACGAGCAGTACTTC.

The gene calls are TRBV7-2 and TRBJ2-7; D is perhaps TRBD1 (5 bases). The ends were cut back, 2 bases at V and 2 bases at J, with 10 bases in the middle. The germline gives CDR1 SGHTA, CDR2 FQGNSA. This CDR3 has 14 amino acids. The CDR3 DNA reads TGTGCCAGCAGCTTAATCGCAGGGCCCTACGAGCAGTACTTC. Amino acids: CASSLIAGPYEQYF.

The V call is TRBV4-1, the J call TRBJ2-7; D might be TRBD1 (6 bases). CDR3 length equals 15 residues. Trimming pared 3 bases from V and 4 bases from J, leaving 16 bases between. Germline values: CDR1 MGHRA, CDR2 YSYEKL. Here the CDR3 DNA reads TGCGCCAGCAGCCACATACCGGGACAAAATTACGAGCAGTACTTC. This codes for CASSHIPGQNYEQYF.

In DNA form, the CDR3 reads TGTGCCAGCAGCCATCCCGGACTAGCGGTGGTTAGGCAGTTCTTC. It encodes CASSHPGLAVVRQFF. The chain couples TRBV14 to TRBJ2-1; TRBD2 matches at 10 bases. Germline CDR1 SGHDN, CDR2 FVKESK. The V segment lost 3 bases and the J segment 12 bases; nucleotides outside the gene matches: 11. The CDR3 is 15 amino acids.

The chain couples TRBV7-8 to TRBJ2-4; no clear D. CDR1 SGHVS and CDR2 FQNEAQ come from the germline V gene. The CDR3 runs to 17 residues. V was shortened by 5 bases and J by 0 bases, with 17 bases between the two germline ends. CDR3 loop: CASSHLDGFLAKNIQYF. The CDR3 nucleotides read TGTGCCAGCAGCCACCTAGACGGATTTCTAGCCAAAAACATTCAGTACTTC.

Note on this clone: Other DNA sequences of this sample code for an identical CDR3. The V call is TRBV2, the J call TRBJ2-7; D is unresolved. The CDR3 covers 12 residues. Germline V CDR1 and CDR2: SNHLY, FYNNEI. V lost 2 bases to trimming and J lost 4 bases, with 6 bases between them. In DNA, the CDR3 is TGTGCCAGCAGTGAACCCACATACGAGCAGTACTTC. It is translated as CASSEPTYEQYF.

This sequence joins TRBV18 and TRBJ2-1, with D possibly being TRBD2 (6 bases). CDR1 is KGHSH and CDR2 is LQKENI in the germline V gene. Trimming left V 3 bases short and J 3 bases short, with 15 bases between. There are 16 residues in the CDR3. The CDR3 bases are TGTGCCAGCTCACCCCAACGGAGGGGTTTCTACAATGAGCAGTTCTTC. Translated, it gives CASSPQRRGFYNEQFF.

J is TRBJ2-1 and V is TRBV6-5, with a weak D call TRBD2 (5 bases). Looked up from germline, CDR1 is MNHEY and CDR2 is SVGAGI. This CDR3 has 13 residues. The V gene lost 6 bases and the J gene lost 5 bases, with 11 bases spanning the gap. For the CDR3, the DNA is TGTGCCAGCAGGAGAGGGCGGGACAATGAGCAGTTCTTC. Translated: CASRRGRDNEQFF.